A selection of T cell receptor beta chains follows, all from one sample in a study of cytomegalovirus exposure and HLA in healthy donors. Generated by immunoSEQ multiplex PCR, the TCRdb table keeps only in-frame clones and is missing some. In the table there are approximately 110,000 clones, roughly 71% of which are singletons. The sequenced sample consisted of PBMCs. The receptors were sampled from a man aged 40-49 years in good health and CMV-seropositive. The CDR3 runs from the conserved cysteine through the conserved F or W.

v_gene	j_gene	len	CDR3aa
TRBV4-2	TRBJ1-5	14	CASSRRGSNQPQHF
TRBV5-1	TRBJ2-3	14	CASSSLAGEDTQYF
TRBV7-9	.	14	CASSLGLGTYEQYF
TRBV19	TRBJ2-3	14	CASKPGQGADTQYF
TRBV30	TRBJ2-2	14	CAWSVGANTGELFF
TRBV29-1	TRBJ1-4	13	CSAGGGTNEKLFF
TRBV13	TRBJ1-4	15	CASSLVRGANEKLFF
TRBV10-3	TRBJ2-4	16	CAISAGGILAKNIQYF
TRBV7-2	TRBJ2-3	17	CASSLGLAGTSTDTQYF
TRBV6-4	TRBJ2-1	13	CASSVDRYNEQFF
TRBV7-8	TRBJ2-5	16	CASSPPTFDTAETQYF
TRBV10-3	TRBJ2-7	11	CAIRKGLEQYF
TRBV7-9	TRBJ1-1	13	CASSPRDTGEAFF
TRBV6-1	TRBJ2-1	14	CASSPITGGNEQFF
TRBV2	TRBJ2-3	14	CAGGTGDFTDTQYF
TRBV10-3	TRBJ2-5	13	CATQRESEETQYF
TRBV5-4	TRBJ2-7	14	CASSLGQGAPEQYF
TRBV10-1	TRBJ2-1	10	CASERYEQFF
TRBV5-1	TRBJ2-7	16	CASSLGADPPFYEQYF
TRBV9	TRBJ2-3	14	CASSPTSGINTQYF
TRBV29-1	TRBJ2-1	11	CSVVAGNEQFF
TRBV4-3	TRBJ1-4	16	CASSQPTGALGEKLFF
TRBV10-3	TRBJ1-1	15	CATGLTGDEDTEAFF
TRBV30	TRBJ1-1	16	CAWSVGGTLPNTEAFF
TRBV27	TRBJ2-1	14	CASLGRGPPDEQFF
TRBV18	TRBJ1-1	16	CASSLNQGPLNTEAFF
TRBV6-5	TRBJ1-4	14	CASGGRERNEKLFF
TRBV10-3	TRBJ2-2	13	CAIRQEPTGELFF
TRBV6-5	TRBJ2-5	12	CARTYRQETQYF
TRBV10-1	TRBJ1-2	14	CASSDGTGSNGYTF
TRBV4-1	TRBJ1-5	14	CASSQQGSNQPQHF
TRBV5-1	TRBJ1-1	12	CASSFGGAEAFF
TRBV30	TRBJ1-6	13	CAWDSTGTFHLHF
TRBV20-1	TRBJ2-7	11	CSARSGYEQYF
TRBV5-1	TRBJ2-2	14	CASSGGSGVGELFF
TRBV6-1	TRBJ1-2	16	CASSGGTTDSRYGYTF
TRBV7-2	TRBJ1-1	14	CASSLVGRNTEAFF
TRBV6-5	TRBJ1-1	14	CASSYRQLNTEAFF
TRBV15	TRBJ2-7	15	CATSASTGGLYEQYF
TRBV2	TRBJ2-1	16	CASRDTSGRAYDEQFF
TRBV6-5	TRBJ2-7	14	CASTSGGLSYEQYF
TRBV4-3	TRBJ2-3	17	CASSLGTGGAFTDTQYF
TRBV5-6	TRBJ2-2	16	CASSLLQGSNTGELFF
TRBV29-1	TRBJ1-2	12	CSVREGLGGYTF
TRBV27	TRBJ2-1	16	CASSPTGLSSYNEQFF